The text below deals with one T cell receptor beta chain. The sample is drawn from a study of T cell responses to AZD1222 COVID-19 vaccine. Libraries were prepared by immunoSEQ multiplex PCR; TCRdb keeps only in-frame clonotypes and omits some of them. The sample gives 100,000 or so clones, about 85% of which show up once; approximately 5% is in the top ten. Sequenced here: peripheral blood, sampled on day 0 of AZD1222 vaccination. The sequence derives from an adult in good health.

CDR3 residues: CASSLFPQEVYTGELFF. The CDR3 coding sequence is TGTGCCAGCAGCTTGTTCCCTCAGGAGGTTTACACCGGGGAGCTGTTTTTT. The chain recombines TRBV7-2 with TRBJ2-2, with D perhaps TRBD2 (5 bases). This CDR3 comprises 17 residues. Germline values: CDR1 SGHTA, CDR2 FQGNSA. The V end was cut by 3 bases, the J end by 3 bases, with 17 bases between. Full variable domain (outside the CDR3, taken from reference TRBV7-2 and TRBJ2-2): GAGVSQSPSNKVTEKGKDVELRCDPISGHTALYWYRQSLGQGLEFLIYFQGNSAPDKSGLPSDRFSAERTGGSVSTLTIQRTQQEDSAVYLCASSLFPQEVYTGELFFGEGSRLTVL.